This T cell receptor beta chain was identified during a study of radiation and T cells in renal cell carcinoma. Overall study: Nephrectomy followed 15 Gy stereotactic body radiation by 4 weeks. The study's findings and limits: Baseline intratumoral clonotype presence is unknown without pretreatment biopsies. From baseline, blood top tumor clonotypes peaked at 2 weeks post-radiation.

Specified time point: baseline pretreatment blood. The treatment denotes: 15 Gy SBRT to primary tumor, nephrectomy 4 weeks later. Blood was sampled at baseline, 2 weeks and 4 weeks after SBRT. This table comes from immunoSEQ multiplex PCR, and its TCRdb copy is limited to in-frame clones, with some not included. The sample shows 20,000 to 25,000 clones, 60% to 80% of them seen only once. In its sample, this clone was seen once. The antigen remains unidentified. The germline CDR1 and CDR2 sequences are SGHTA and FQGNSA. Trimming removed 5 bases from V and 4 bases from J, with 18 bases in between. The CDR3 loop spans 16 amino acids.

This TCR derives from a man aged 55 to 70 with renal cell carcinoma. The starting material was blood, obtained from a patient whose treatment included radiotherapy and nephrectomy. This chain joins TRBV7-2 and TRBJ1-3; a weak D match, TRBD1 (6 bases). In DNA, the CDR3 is TGTGCCAGCAGCCCCCTAATGGACAGCCTAGGAAACACCATATATTTT. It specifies CASSPLMDSLGNTIYF.